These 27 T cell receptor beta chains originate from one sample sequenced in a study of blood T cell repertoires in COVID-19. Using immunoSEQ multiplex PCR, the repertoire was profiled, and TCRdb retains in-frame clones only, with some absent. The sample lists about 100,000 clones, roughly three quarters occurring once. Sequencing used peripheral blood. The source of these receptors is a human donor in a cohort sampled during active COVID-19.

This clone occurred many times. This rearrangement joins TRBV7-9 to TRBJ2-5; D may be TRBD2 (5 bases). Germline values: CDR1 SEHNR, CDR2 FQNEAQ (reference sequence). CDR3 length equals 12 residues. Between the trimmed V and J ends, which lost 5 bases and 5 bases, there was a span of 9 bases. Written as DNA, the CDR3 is TGTGCCAGCAGCCAAGAGGGTGAGACCCAGTACTTC. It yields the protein CASSQEGETQYF.

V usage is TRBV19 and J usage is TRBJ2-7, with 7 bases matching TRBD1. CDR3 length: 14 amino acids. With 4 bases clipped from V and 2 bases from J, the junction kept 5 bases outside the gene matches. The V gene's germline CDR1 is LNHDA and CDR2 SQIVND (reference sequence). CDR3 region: CASSTPGQTYEQYF. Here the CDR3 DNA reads TGTGCCAGTAGTACCCCGGGACAGACCTACGAGCAGTACTTC.

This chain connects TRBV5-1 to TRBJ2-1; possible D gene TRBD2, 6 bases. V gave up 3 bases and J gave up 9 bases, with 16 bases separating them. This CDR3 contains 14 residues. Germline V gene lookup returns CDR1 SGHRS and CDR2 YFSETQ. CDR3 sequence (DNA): TGCGCCAGCAGCTCCGGGACTCCCCAGGTTGAGCAGTTCTTC. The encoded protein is CASSSGTPQVEQFF.

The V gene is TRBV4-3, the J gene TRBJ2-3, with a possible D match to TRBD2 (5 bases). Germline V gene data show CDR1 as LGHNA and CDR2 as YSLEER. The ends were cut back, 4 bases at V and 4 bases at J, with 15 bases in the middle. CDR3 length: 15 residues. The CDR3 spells CASSPTASLPDTQYF. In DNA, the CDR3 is TGCGCCAGCAGCCCAACGGCTAGCCTCCCAGATACGCAGTATTTT.

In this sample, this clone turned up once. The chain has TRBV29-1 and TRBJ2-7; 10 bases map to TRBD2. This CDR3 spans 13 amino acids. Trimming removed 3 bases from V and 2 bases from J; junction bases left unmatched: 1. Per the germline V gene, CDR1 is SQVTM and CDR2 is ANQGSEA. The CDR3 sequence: CSVDSGGTYEQYF. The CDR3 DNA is TGCAGCGTTGATAGCGGGGGGACCTACGAGCAGTACTTC.

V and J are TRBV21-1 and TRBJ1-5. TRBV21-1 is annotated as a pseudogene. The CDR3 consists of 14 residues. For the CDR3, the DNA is TGTGCCAGCAACCGGGTGTGGATAAATCAGCCCCAGCATTTT. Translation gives CASNRVWINQPQHF.

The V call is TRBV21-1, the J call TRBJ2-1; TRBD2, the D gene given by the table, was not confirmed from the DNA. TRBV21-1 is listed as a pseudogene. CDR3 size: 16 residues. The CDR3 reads CASSKAERELYNEQFF. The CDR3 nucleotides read TGTGCCAGCAGCAAAGCGGAACGGGAGCTCTACAATGAGCAGTTCTTC.

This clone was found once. CDR3 protein: CASSPRQGQETQYF. CDR3 coding DNA: TGTGCCAGCAGCCCCAGACAGGGACAAGAGACCCAGTACTTC. The chain links TRBV5-4 to TRBJ2-5, with 7 bases that match TRBD1. CDR3 length equals 14 residues. Germline values: CDR1 SGHNT, CDR2 YYREEE (reference sequence). With V trimmed by 4 bases and J by 2 bases, 5 bases remained unmatched.

Here the CDR3 DNA reads TGTGCCAGCAGTGAAGCGCTCCCTCGACAGGGCCAAACCGGGGAGCTGTTTTTT. This gives the protein CASSEALPRQGQTGELFF. The rearrangement joins TRBV2 to TRBJ2-2; 7 bases fit TRBD1. This CDR3 contains 18 residues. Germline trimming cut 0 bases from V and 5 bases from J; bases unmatched to any gene: 12. Germline-derived CDR1 and CDR2 are SNHLY and FYNNEI.

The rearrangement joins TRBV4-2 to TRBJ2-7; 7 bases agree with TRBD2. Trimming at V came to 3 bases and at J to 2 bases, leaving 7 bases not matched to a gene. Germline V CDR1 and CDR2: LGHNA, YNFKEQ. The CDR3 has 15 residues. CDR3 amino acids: CASSQVGDYTYEQYF. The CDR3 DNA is TGTGCCAGCAGCCAGGTTGGGGACTATACCTACGAGCAGTACTTC.

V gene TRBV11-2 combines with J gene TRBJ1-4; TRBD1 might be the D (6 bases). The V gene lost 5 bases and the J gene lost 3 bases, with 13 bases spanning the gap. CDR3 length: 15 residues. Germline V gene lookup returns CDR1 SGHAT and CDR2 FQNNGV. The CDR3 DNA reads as TGTGCCAGCAGCCCTCGGACAGTCTCTAATGAAAAACTGTTTTTT. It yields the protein CASSPRTVSNEKLFF. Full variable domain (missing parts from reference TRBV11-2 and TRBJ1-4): EAGVAQSPRYKIIEKRQSVAFWCNPISGHATLYWYQQILGQGPKLLIQFQNNGVVDDSQLPKDRFSAERLKGVDSTLKIQPAKLEDSAVYLCASSPRTVSNEKLFFGSGTQLSVL.

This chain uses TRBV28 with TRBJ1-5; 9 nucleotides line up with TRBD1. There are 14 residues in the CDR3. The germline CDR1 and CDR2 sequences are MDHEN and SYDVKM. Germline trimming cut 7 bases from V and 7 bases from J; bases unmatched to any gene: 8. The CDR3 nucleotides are TGTGCCAGCACTTACAGGGGGCGAGGCCAGCCCCAGCATTTT. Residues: CASTYRGRGQPQHF. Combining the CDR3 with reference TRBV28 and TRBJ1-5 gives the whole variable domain DVKVTQSSRYLVKRTGEKVFLECVQDMDHENMFWYRQDPGLGLRLIYFSYDVKMKEKGDIPEGYSVSREKKERFSLILESASTNQTSMYLCASTYRGRGQPQHFGDGTRLSIL.

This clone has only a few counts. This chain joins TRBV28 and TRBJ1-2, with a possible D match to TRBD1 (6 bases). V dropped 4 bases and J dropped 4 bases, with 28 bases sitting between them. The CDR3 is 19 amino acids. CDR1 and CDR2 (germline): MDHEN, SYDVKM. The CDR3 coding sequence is TGTGCCAGCAGTTCGCCTACGGTGGGGGGGCGAATTCCGGGCTATGGCTACACCTTC. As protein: CASSSPTVGGRIPGYGYTF.

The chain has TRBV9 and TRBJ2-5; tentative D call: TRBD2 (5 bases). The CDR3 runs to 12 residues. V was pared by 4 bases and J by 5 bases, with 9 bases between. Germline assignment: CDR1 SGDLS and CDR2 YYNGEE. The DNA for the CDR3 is TGTGCCAGCAGCTCGCCGGGGGAGACCCAGTACTTC. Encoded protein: CASSSPGETQYF.

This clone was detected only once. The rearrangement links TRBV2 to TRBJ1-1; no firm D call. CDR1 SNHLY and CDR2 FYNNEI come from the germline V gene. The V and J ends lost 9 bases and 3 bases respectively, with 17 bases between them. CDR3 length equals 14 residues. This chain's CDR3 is CASEGVILDTEAFF. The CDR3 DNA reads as TGTGCCAGTGAGGGTGTAATCCTAGACACTGAAGCTTTCTTT.

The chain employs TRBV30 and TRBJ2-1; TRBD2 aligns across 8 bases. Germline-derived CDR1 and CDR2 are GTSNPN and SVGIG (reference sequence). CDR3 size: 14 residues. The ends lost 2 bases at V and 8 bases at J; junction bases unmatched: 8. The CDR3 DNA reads TGTGCCTGGAGTAAGCCGGGAGGGCGGGATGAGCAGTTCTTC. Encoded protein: CAWSKPGGRDEQFF.

This chain's CDR3 is CASSSLSGRSDTF. CDR3 coding DNA: TGTGCCAGCAGCTCGCTTTCAGGGAGGTCGGACACCTTC. J is TRBJ1-2 and V is TRBV7-2; maybe TRBD1 (5 bases). V was clipped by 4 bases and J by 12 bases, with 18 bases between them. Germline V gives CDR1 SGHTA, CDR2 FQGNSA. The CDR3 length is 13 residues.

The DNA for the CDR3 is TGTGCCAGCAGTGACTCAGGTCTAGATCGCAATGAGCAGTTCTTC. It translates to CASSDSGLDRNEQFF. The chain uses TRBV6-4 and TRBJ2-1; the D is unclear. The V end lost 0 bases, the J end lost 6 bases, and 12 bases lay between the germline ends. CDR1 is MRHNA, CDR2 SNTAGT, per germline. This CDR3 contains 15 residues.

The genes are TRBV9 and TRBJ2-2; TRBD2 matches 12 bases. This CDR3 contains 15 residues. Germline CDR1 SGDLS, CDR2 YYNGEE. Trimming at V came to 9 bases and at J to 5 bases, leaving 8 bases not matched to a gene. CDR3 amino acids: CATSKTSGSTGELFF. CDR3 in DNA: TGTGCCACGTCAAAGACTAGCGGGAGTACCGGGGAGCTGTTTTTT.

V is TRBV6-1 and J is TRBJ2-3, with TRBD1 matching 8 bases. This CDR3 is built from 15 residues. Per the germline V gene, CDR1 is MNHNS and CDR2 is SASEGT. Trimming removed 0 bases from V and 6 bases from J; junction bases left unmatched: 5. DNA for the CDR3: TGTGCCAGCAGTGAAGCGTACAGGGGGGCGGATACGCAGTATTTT. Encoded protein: CASSEAYRGADTQYF.

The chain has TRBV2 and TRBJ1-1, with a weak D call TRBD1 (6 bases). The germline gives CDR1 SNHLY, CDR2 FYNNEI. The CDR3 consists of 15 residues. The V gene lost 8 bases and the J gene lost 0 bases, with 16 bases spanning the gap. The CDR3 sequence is CASLGGGSLNTEAFF. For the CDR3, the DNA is TGTGCCAGCCTTGGGGGCGGTTCTTTGAACACTGAAGCTTTCTTT.

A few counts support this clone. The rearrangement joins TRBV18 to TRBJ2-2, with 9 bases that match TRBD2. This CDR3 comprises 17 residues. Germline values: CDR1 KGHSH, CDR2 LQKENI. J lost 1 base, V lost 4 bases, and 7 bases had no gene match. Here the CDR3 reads CASSQIPTSGNTGELFF. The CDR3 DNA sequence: TGTGCCAGCTCACAGATACCGACTAGCGGGAACACCGGGGAGCTGTTTTTT. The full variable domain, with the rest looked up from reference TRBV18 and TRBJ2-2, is NAGVMQNPRHLVRRRGQEARLRCSPMKGHSHVYWYRQLPEEGLKFMVYLQKENIIDESGMPKERFSAEFPKEGPSILRIQQVVRGDSAAYFCASSQIPTSGNTGELFFGEGSRLTVL.

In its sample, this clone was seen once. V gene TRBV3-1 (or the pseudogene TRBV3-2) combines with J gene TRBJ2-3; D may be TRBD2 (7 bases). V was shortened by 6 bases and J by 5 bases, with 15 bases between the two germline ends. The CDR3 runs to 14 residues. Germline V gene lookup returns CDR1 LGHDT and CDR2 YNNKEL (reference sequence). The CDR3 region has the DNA TGTGCCAGCAGTCTAACGGGGGGCGAAGATACGCAGTATTTT. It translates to CASSLTGGEDTQYF.

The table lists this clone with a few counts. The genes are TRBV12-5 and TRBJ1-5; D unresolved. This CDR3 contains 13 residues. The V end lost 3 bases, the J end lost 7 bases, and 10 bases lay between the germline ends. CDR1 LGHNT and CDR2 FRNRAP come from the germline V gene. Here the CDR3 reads CASGFEVLQPQHF. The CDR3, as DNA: TGTGCTAGTGGTTTTGAGGTCCTCCAGCCCCAGCATTTT. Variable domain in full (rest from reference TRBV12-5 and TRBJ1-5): DARVTQTPRHKVTEMGQEVTMRCQPILGHNTVFWYRQTMMQGLELLAYFRNRAPLDDSGMPKDRFSAEMPDATLATLKIQPSEPRDSAVYFCASGFEVLQPQHFGDGTRLSIL.

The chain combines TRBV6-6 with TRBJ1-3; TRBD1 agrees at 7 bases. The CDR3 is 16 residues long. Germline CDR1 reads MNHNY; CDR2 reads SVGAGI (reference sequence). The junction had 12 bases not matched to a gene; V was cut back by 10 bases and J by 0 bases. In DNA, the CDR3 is TGTGCCACCGCGGTCGGGCGGGACAGCTCTGGAAACACCATATATTTT. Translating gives CATAVGRDSSGNTIYF.

The CDR3 DNA is TGTGCCAGCAGTGAAGACAGGGATGAAGCTTTCTTT. Encoded protein: CASSEDRDEAFF. The genes are TRBV2 and TRBJ1-1, with D possibly matching TRBD1 (6 bases). CDR3 size: 12 residues. Trimming stripped 1 base from V and 7 bases from J, with 7 bases between. Germline assignment: CDR1 SNHLY and CDR2 FYNNEI. The whole variable domain, remainder taken from reference TRBV2 and TRBJ1-1, is EPEVTQTPSHQVTQMGQEVILRCVPISNHLYFYWYRQILGQKVEFLVSFYNNEISEKSEIFDDQFSVERPDGSNFTLKIRSTKLEDSAMYFCASSEDRDEAFFGQGTRLTVV.

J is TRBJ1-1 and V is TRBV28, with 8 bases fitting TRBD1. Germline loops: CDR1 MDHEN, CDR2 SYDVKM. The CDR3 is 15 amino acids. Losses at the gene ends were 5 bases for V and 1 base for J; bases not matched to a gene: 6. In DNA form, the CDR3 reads TGTGCCAGCAGTCCAGGGGGCGAGGGGAACACTGAAGCTTTCTTT. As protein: CASSPGGEGNTEAFF.